This TCR beta chain stems from a study of Ad26.COV2.S vaccination and SARS-CoV-2 variants. CDR3 length equals 14 residues. Germline CDR1 is MDHEN and CDR2 is SYDVKM. Trimming pared 5 bases from V and 0 bases from J, leaving 7 bases between. Method: immunoSEQ multiplex PCR; TCRdb's copy keeps in-frame clones and lacks some. This table has a few hundred thousand clones, 75% to 90% appearing once. Treatment defined: about 20 received Ad26.COV2.S at low or high dose, single or two shots; about five received placebo; per-sample allocation not given. Sampling happened 63 days after the first vaccine or placebo injection.

This receptor was identified in a person aged 18 to 65 who received the Ad26.COV2.S COVID-19 vaccine or a placebo. This material consisted of peripheral blood, taken in a trial of Ad26.COV2.S vaccine versus placebo. The V gene is TRBV28, the J gene TRBJ2-2; tentative D call: TRBD2 (6 bases). CDR3 in amino acids: CASSGGTNTGELFF. CDR3 bases: TGTGCCAGCAGTGGGGGGACGAACACCGGGGAGCTGTTTTTT.